This T cell receptor beta chain came from a study of neoadjuvant anti-PD-1 for oral cavity cancer (dated by TCRdb to about 2021). As for the study more broadly: Before undergoing curative-intent surgical resection, most patients got three to four biweekly nivolumab doses at 3 mg/kg. Responders were defined as patients with complete response, partial response or stable disease by RECIST 1.1; non-responders were defined as patients with progression. Patients without progression received a fourth nivolumab dose around day 43 and underwent definitive surgical resection on days 50-56. An approximately 30% response rate was observed in the parent correlative cohort, in which more than nine patients were included.

V was cut back by 5 bases and J by 0 bases, leaving a gap of 8 bases between them. The CDR3 contains 14 residues, cysteine and phenylalanine counted. Here the CDR3 DNA is all that survives: 42 bases in frame from base 1. CDR1 and CDR2 were assigned from the germline V gene as MNHEY and SVGAGI. There are a few counts of this clone. This receptor's antigen is unknown. Base qualities are not recorded, but no much larger clone differs from it by a single base. Tumor libraries used mostly 4.5 to 6 ug of input genomic DNA for survey sequencing, with two replicates per sample. TCRbeta libraries were prepared with the immunoSEQ hsTCRbeta kit according to the manufacturer's instructions. The completed libraries were mixed into a single pool at 3 nM, then sequenced with an Illumina NovaSeq 6000 S4 flow cell. In the original analysis: Raw data preprocessing and quality control were performed with the immunoSEQ Analyzer. The analysis was restricted to productive rearrangements, with each unique CDR3 amino acid sequence defining a clonotype. Repertoire clonality was estimated as the Gini-Simpson index, which was calculated using the R package tcR. Student's t test was used to compare Gini indices, and Pearson correlation was used to assess associations with tumor size change. TCRdb holds this immuneACCESS table with in-frame rearrangements only. Some clones are missing; in checked studies, unresolved V genes explain under half, and the rest has no known cause. The V and J calls and clone size were taken over from that table, and D and trimming were inferred from the DNA. The sample table shows 25,000 or so clones, and about 25% are seen once. The ten most abundant clones make up roughly 15% of the sample.

The paper as a whole reports these results and caveats: Higher pretreatment blood Treg/Th17 ratios correlated with both higher pretreatment blood TCRbeta clonality and lower post-treatment tumor TCRbeta clonality. Only a few patients per response group were included in the TCR analyses, and the authors called for validation in larger cohorts. Larger post-treatment sizes of preexisting intratumoral clones correlated with greater tumor shrinkage, suggesting expansion of preexisting clones contributed to response.

The sample's time point label is to be understood as: after neoadjuvant nivolumab, at surgical resection. The patients had newly diagnosed stage II-IVA oral cavity squamous cell carcinoma and had not received any prior systemic or radiation treatment. The cohort was made up of patients with locally advanced, HPV-negative oral cavity squamous cell carcinoma. Samples were obtained from a longitudinal correlative study of a single-arm phase II trial of neoadjuvant nivolumab in oral cavity squamous cell carcinoma. Subject-matched pre- and post-treatment PBMCs and tumors from three responders and three non-responders were subjected to genomic DNA-based TCRbeta sequencing. The Maxwell RSC DNA from Tissue kit was used to isolate genomic DNA from tumor tissue.

Rearrangement joined TRBV6-5 to TRBJ1-5; the D segment could be TRBD1, given 5 matching bases. The sequencing here drew on tumor tissue, taken after nivolumab (anti-PD-1) treatment. The clonotype originates from a person aged 40 to 85 with oral cavity squamous cell carcinoma. In nucleotide form, the sequence is TGTGCCAGCAGTCGACAGTATAGCAATCAGCCCCAGCATTTT. It is translated as CASSRQYSNQPQHF.